The T cell receptor beta chain described here comes from a study of blood T cell repertoires in COVID-19 (dated by TCRdb to about 2020). About the study as a whole: Collaborator samples came from the United States, Italy and Spain and covered acute and convalescent phases of COVID-19. A freely available public database, intended as a resource for researchers studying the immune response to SARS-CoV-2, is where the repertoires were released. Samples came from the ongoing ImmuneRACE study (first 160 participants) plus 1,254 subjects from 6 global collaborators. Deeply sampled blood TCRbeta repertoires from subjects exposed to, actively infected with, or recovered from COVID-19 were included in the dataset. Where available, HLA class I and class II types were obtained from metadata supplied by the sample provider rather than from assay-based typing. The prospective study material was composed of cDNA or gDNA derived from T cells, B-cell-depleted T cells, or PBMCs. Sample metadata almost always included a de-identified subject ID, COVID-19 status, age in years and sex. What the study reported, not specific to this receptor: Clinical and demographic metadata were provided uncurated, with the amount varying by source and participant.

TCRbeta CDR3 regions were amplified from genomic DNA using the immunoSEQ Assay, a bias-controlled multiplex PCR. The authors' pipeline ran thus. Within the assay, amplification of reference gene primers was used to estimate how many nucleated cells each sample contained. Sequence reads were collapsed and filtered to measure the absolute abundance of every unique TCRbeta CDR3 rearrangement. For each sample, productive Simpson clonality was calculated as the square root of Simpson's diversity index across productive rearrangements. Not all clones reach the TCRdb copy of this immuneACCESS table, which keeps in-frame sequences only. Checked studies attribute under half of the gap to unresolved V genes and leave the rest unexplained. D and trimming come from the DNA, and the V and J calls and clone size come from that table. The sample records 250,000 to 300,000 clones, roughly nine tenths of which are singletons. Approximately 12% of the sample is in the top ten clones.

The germline V gene sets CDR1 to SGHVS and CDR2 to FNYEAQ. V and J are trimmed by 6 bases and 7 bases, and the gene matches miss 3 bases of the junction. Taken from cysteine to phenylalanine, the CDR3 has 12 residues. Only the CDR3 region is kept as DNA, spanning 36 bases read in frame from base 1. One collaborating source in Seattle enrolled patients while the patients were actively infected and followed the patients over time throughout the course of disease. Collaborating institutions collected whole blood in K2EDTA tubes following their own protocols. For TCRbeta analysis, collaborators shipped samples in one of three forms: frozen whole blood, isolated PBMCs, or DNA extracted from either of those sample types. Remarks on this clone: Its antigen has not been determined. Per-nucleotide qualities are absent, and no much larger clonotype sits a single base away.

In this chain, TRBV7-6 is recombined with TRBJ2-7; TRBD2 lines up with 10 middle nucleotides. The receptor's source is a woman aged 30 to 39 with COVID-19, enrolled during active disease. What was sequenced was peripheral blood. The DNA is as follows: TGTGCCAGCAGTCGTAGCGGGGGGGAGCAGTACTTC. This sequence encodes CASSRSGGEQYF.